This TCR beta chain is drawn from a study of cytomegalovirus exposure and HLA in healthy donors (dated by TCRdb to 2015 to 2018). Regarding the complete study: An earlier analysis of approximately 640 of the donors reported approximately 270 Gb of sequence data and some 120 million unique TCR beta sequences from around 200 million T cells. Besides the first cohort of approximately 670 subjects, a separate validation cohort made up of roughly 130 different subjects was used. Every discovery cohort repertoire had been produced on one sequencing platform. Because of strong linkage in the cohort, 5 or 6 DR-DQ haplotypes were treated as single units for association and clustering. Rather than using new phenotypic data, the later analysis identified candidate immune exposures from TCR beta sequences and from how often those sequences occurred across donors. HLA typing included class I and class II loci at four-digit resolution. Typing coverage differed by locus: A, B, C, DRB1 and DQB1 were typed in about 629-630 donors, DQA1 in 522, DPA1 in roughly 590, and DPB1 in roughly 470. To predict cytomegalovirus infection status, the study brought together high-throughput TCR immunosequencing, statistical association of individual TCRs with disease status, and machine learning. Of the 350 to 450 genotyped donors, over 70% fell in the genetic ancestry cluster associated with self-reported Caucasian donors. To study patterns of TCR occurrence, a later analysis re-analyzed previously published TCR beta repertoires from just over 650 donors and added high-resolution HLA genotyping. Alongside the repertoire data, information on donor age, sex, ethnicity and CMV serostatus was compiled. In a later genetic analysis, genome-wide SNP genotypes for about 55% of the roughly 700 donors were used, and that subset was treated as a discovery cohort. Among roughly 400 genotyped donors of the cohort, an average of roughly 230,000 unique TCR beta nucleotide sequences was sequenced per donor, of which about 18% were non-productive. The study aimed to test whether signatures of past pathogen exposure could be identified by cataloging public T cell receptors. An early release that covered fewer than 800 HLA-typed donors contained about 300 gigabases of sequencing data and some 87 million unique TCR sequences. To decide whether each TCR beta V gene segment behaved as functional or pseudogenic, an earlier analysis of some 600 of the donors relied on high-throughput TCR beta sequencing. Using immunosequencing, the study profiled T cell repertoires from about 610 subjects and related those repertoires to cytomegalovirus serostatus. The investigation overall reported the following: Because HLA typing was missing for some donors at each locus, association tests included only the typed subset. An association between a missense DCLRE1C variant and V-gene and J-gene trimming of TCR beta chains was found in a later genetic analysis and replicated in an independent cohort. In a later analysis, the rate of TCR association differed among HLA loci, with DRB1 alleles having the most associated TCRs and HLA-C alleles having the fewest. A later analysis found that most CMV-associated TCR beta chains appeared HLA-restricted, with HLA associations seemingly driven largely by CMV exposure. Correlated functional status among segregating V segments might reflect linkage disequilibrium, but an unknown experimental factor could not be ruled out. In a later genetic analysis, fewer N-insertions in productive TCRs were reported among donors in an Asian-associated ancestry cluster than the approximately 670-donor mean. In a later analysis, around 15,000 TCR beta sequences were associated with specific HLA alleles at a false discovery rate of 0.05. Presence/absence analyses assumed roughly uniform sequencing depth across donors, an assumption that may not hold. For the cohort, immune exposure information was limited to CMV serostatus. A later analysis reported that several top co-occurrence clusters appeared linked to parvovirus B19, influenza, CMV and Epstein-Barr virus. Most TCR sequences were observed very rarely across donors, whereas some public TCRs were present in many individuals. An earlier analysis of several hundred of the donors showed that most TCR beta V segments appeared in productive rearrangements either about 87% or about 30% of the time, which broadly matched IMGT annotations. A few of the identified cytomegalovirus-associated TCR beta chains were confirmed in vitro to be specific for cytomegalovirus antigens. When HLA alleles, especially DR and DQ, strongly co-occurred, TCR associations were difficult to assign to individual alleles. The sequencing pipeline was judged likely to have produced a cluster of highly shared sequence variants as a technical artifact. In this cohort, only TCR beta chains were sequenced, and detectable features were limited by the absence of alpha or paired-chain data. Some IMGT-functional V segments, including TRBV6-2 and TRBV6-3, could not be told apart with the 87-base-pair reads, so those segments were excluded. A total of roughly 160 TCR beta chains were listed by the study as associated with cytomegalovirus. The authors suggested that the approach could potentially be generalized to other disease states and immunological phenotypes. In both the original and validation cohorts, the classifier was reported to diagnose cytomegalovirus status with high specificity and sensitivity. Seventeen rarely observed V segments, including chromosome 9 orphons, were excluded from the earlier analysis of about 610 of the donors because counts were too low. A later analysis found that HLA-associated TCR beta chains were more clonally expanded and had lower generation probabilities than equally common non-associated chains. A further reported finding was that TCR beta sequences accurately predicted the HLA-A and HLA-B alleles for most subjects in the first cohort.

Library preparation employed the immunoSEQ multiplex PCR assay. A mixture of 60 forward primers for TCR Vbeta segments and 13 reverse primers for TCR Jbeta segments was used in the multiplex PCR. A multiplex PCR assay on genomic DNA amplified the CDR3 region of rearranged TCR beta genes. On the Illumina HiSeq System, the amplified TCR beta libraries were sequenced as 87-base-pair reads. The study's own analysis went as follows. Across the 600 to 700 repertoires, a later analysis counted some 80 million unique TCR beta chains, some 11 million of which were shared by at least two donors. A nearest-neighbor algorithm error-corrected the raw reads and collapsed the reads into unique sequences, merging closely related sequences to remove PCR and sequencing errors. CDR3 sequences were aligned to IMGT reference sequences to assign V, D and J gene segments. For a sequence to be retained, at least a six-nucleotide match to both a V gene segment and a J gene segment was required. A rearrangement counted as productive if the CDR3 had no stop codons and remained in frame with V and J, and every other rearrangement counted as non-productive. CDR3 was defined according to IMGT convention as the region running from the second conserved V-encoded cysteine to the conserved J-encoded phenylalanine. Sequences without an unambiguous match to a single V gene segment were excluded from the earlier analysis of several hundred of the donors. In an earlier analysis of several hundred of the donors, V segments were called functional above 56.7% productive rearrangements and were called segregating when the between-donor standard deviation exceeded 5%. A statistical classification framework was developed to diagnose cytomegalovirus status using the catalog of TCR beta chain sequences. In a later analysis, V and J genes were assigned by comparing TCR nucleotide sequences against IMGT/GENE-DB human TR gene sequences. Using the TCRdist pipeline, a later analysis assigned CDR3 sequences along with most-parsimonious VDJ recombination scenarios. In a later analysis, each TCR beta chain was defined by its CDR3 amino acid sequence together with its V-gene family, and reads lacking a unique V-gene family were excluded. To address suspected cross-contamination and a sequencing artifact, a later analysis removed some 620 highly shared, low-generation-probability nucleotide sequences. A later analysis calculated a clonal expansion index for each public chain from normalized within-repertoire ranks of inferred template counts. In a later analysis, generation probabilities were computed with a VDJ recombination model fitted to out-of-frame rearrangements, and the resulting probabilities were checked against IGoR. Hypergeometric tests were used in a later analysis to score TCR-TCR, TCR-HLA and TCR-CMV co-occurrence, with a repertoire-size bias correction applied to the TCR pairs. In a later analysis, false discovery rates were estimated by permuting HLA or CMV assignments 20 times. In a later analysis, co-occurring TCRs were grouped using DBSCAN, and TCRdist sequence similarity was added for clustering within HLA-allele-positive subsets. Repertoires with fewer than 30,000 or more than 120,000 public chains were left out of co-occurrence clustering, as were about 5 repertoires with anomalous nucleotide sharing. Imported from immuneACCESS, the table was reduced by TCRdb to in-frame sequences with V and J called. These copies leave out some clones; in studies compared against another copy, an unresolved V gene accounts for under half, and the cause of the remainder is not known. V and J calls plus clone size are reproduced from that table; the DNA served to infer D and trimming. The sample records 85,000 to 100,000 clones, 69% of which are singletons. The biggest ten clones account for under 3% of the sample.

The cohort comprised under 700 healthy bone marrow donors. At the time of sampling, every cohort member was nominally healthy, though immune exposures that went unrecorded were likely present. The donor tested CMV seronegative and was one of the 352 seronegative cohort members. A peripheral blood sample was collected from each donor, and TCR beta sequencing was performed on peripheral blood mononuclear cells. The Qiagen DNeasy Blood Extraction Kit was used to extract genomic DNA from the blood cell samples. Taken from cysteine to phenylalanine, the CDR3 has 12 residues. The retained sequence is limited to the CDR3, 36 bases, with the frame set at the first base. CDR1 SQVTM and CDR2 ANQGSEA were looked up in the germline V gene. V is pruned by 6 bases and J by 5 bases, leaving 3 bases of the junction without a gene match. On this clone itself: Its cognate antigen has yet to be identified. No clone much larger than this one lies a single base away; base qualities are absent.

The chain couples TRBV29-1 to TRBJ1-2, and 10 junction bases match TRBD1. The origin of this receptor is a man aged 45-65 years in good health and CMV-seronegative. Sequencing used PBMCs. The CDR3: CSVQDRGYGYTF. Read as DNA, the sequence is TGCAGCGTCCAGGACAGGGGGTATGGCTACACCTTC.